This passage covers 8 T cell receptor beta chains from one sample sequenced in a study of blood T cells in healthy people across ages. Alongside a J-beta primer mix, a sample-barcoded 5' primer served in a second PCR lasting 7 to 11 cycles. TCRdb processed the 5' RACE reads anew with MiXCR; each CDR3 protein has one entry. The sample includes more than 700,000 distinct CDR3 sequences, 46% of them seen just once. Sequenced material: blood. Receptor source: an elderly man in good health.

The chain employs TRBV20-1 and TRBJ2-7; D remains unclear. The CDR3 spans 11 residues. Trimming left V 5 bases short and J 3 bases short, with 8 bases between. The germline V gene encodes CDR1 DFQATT and CDR2 SNEGSKA (reference sequence). In nucleotides, the CDR3 is TGCAGTGCTTCGGACGGCTACGAGCAGTACTTC. Amino acids: CSASDGYEQYF.

The genes are TRBV27 and TRBJ2-7; D gene unclear. The CDR3 runs 16 residues. Germline CDR1 and CDR2: MNHEY and SMNVEV (reference sequence). V was cut by 5 bases and J by 2 bases, with 19 bases left in between. CDR3 sequence: CASSLSSGFRTYEQYF. DNA of the CDR3: TGTGCCAGCAGTCTAAGTTCCGGGTTCCGAACCTACGAGCAGTACTTC.

This clonotype occurred a few times. The chain combines TRBV6-2 or TRBV6-3 with TRBJ2-3, with TRBD2 matching over 9 bases. The CDR3 has 19 amino acids. Trimming cost V 2 bases and J 0 bases; bases outside gene matches: 12. Germline V gene sequence: CDR1 MNHEY, CDR2 SVGEGT. The CDR3 is CASSYDAGGIITSTDTQYF. DNA for the CDR3: TGTGCCAGCAGTTACGACGCGGGAGGGATAATCACTAGCACAGATACGCAGTATTTT.

The chain employs TRBV27 and TRBJ1-5; TRBD1 matches at 8 bases. The V segment lost 4 bases and the J segment 7 bases; nucleotides outside the gene matches: 6. This CDR3 contains 14 residues. The germline V gene has CDR1 MNHEY and CDR2 SMNVEV (reference sequence). CDR3 region: CASSSQGAKQPQHF. In nucleotides, the CDR3 is TGTGCCAGCAGTTCGCAGGGGGCGAAACAGCCCCAGCATTTT.

The rearrangement links TRBV5-1 to TRBJ2-5; TRBD2 aligns across 7 bases. The last part of the DNA fits TRBJ2-7 better; the J call may be wrong. CDR3 length: 15 residues. Germline-derived CDR1 and CDR2 are SGHRS and YFSETQ. The CDR3 loop reads CASSTLGAGEGEQYF. CDR3 nucleotides: TGCGCCAGCAGCACATTAGGGGCGGGAGAGGGCGAGCAGTACTTC.

This clonotype has more than one count but fewer than ten. The chain uses TRBV7-9 and TRBJ2-2; D might be TRBD1 (7 bases). Germline V gene sequence: CDR1 SEHNR, CDR2 FQNEAQ (reference sequence). V was cut by 6 bases and J by 7 bases, with 12 bases left in between. This CDR3 contains 13 residues. The CDR3 loop reads CASRSGGLGELFF. In DNA, the CDR3 is TGTGCCAGCAGATCAGGGGGGCTCGGGGAGCTGTTTTTT.

The sample holds a few counts of this clonotype. The gene calls are TRBV7-2 and TRBJ1-6; D remains unclear. Germline loops: CDR1 SGHTA, CDR2 FQGNSA. The CDR3 consists of 13 residues. V shed 5 bases and J shed 17 bases, with 19 bases lying between them. The CDR3 loop is CASSTEHKGRIHF. In DNA form, the CDR3 reads TGTGCCAGCAGCACAGAACACAAGGGCCGTATCCACTTT.

The count of this clonotype is one. The chain joins TRBV5-1 to TRBJ2-3; 8 nucleotides agree with TRBD2. V lost 7 bases to trimming and J lost 1 base; unmatched junction nucleotides: 14. Germline CDR1 is SGHRS and CDR2 is YFSETQ. The CDR3 is 17 residues long. The CDR3 nucleotides read TGCGCCAGCCGACTAGCGCCCACAGGGAGCGGCACAGATACGCAGTATTTT. Residues: CASRLAPTGSGTDTQYF.